This T cell receptor (beta chain) was sequenced for a study of cytomegalovirus exposure and HLA in healthy donors. Worth noting for this clone: Its target is not known.

Study-wide results and caveats: Researchers reported that a few CMV-associated chains were confirmed in vitro as CMV antigen-specific.

PCR employed 60 Vbeta and 13 Jbeta primers. Produced via immunoSEQ multiplex PCR; TCRdb's table is partial and in-frame only. The sample has about 51,000 clones. The origin of this receptor is a man aged 35 to 55 in good health and CMV-seropositive. Sequenced: PBMCs.

The CDR3 DNA sequence: TGTGCCAGCAGCGAGCCCCTAGCGGGAGGATACACAGATACGCAGTATTTT. This sequence encodes CASSEPLAGGYTDTQYF. The chain combines TRBV9 with TRBJ2-3; TRBD2 matches at 11 bases. V was pared by 3 bases and J by 2 bases, with 8 bases of the junction left unmatched. The CDR3 contains 17 residues. Germline lookup yields CDR1 SGDLS and CDR2 YYNGEE.